This entry describes one T cell receptor beta chain. What it binds is not known. These data originate in a study of vaccination and CD4 T cells after COVID-19. Study at large: As control conditions, cultures were given either a CEFX pool serving as positive control, an HIV-1 Nef pool, or no peptide at all.

The sample's treatment: roughly 10-day PBMC culture with coronavirus spike peptide pools or control peptides (ViraFEST assay). The CDR3 is made up of 14 amino acids. CDR1 and CDR2 (germline): SQVTM, ANQGSEA. V lost 2 bases, J lost 4 bases, and 3 bases stayed unmatched. Sequencing of DNA taken from cultured CD4+ T cells relied on the Oncomine TCR Beta short-read assay. TCRdb re-called the PCR reads through MiXCR, storing one row per CDR3 protein. Among about 14,000 distinct CDR3 sequences, over 25% were seen once, and the ten largest hold 15% to 20%. This sequence joins TRBV29-1 and TRBJ1-1; TRBD1 matches at 11 bases. This receptor was identified in a human donor who received a COVID-19 vaccine. The sequencing here drew on CD4+ T cells from blood, cultured in vitro, taken before SARS-CoV-2 vaccination. CDR3 in amino acids: CSVEKGTGGTEAFF. In DNA form, the CDR3 reads TGCAGCGTTGAAAAGGGGACAGGGGGCACTGAAGCTTTCTTT.